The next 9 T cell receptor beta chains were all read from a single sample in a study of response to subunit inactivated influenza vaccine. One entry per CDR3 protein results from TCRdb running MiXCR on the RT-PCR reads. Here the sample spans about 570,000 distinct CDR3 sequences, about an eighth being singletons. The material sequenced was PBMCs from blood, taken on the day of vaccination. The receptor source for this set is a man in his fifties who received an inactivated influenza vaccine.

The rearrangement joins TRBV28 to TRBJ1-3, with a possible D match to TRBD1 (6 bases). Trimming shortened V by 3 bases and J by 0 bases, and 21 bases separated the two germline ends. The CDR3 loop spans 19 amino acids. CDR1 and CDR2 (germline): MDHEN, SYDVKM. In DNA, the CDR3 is TGTGCCAGCAGTTTCCAAAATCCGGACAGAGGGGCCTCTGGAAACACCATATATTTT. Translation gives CASSFQNPDRGASGNTIYF.

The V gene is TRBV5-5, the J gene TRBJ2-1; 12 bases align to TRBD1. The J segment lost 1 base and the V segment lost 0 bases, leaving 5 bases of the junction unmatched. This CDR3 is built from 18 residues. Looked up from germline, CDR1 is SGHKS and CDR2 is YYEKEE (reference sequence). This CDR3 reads CASSLGGQGARSYNEQFF. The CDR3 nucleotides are TGTGCCAGCAGCTTGGGGGGACAGGGGGCTAGATCCTACAATGAGCAGTTCTTC.

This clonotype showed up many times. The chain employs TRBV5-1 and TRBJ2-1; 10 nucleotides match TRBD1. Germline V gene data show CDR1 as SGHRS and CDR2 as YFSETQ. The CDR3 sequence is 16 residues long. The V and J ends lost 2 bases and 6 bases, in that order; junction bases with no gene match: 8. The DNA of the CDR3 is TGCGCCAGCAGCTTAGCCGGGACAGGGGTACGCAATGAGCAGTTCTTC. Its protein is CASSLAGTGVRNEQFF.

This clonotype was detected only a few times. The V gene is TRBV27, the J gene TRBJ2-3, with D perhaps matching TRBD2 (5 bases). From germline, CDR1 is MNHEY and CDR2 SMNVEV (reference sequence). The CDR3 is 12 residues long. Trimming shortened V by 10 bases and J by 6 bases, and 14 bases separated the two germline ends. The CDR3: CATSDPGDTQYF. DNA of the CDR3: TGTGCCACCTCGGACCCGGGGGATACGCAGTATTTT.

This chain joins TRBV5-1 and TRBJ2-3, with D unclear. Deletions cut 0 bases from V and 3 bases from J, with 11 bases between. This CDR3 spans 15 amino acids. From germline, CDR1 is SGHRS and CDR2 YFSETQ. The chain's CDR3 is CASSLEGFMTDTQYF. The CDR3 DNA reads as TGCGCCAGCAGCTTGGAGGGCTTCATGACAGATACGCAGTATTTT.

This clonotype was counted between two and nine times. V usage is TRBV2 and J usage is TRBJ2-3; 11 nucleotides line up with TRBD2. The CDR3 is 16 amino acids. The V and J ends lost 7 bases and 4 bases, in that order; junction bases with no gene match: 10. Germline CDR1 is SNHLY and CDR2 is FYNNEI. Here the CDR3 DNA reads TGTGCCAGCAACCTCCTGGGACTAGCGGTTGCAGATACGCAGTATTTT. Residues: CASNLLGLAVADTQYF. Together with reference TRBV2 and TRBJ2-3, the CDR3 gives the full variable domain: EPEVTQTPSHQVTQMGQEVILRCVPISNHLYFYWYRQILGQKVEFLVSFYNNEISEKSEIFDDQFSVERPDGSNFTLKIRSTKLEDSAMYFCASNLLGLAVADTQYFGPGTRLTVL.

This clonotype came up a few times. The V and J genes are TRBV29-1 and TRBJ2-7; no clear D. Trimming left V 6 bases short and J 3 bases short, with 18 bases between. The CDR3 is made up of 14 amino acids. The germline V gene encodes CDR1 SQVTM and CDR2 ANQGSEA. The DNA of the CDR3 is TGCAGCGTCCTGATCGGGTTACAGCACTACGAGCAGTACTTC. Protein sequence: CSVLIGLQHYEQYF.

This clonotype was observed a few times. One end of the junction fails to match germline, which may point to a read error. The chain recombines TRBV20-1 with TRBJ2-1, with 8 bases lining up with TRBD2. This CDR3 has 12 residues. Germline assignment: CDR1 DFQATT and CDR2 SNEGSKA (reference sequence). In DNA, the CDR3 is TGCAGTGCTAGAGATTTGCCGGGAGGGCCAATCTTC. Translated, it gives CSARDLPGGPIF.

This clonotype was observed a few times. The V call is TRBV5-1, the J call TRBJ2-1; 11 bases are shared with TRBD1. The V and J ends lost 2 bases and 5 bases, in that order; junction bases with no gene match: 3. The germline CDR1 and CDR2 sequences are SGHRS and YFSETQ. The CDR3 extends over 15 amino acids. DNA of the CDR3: TGCGCCAGCAGCTTTCTGGACAGGGGGCACAATGAGCAGTTCTTC. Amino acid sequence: CASSFLDRGHNEQFF.